These 27 T cell receptor beta chains originate from one sample sequenced in a study of shared clonotypes between healthy human individuals. The method was immunoSEQ multiplex PCR; TCRdb's version includes in-frame clones alone and lacks a portion of them. The data hold 1 million to 1.2 million clones, with around three quarters observed a single time. Sequencing was done on a sample of memory CD4+ T cells from PBMCs. Subset described: CD45RA-negative fraction. The receptors were sampled from a man between 18 and 29 years old in good health. Some clones in this sample may be carry-over from other donors' samples.

This clone was counted between two and nine times. V is TRBV4-2 and J is TRBJ2-7, with D possibly being TRBD2 (6 bases). The CDR3 runs 16 residues. Germline CDR1 reads LGHNA; CDR2 reads YNFKEQ. The V end was cut by 0 bases, the J end by 3 bases, with 15 bases between. The CDR3 bases are TGTGCCAGCAGCCAAGAAAGTGGTAGCGGCTACTACGAGCAGTACTTC. Translation gives CASSQESGSGYYEQYF.

This chain links TRBV27 with TRBJ2-1; D may correspond to TRBD1 or TRBD2 (5 bases each). Germline CDR1 and CDR2: MNHEY and SMNVEV (reference sequence). With 4 bases removed from V and 9 bases from J, the gap between germline ends came to 22 bases. The CDR3 length is 16 residues. CDR3 loop: CASSSVDSGRPSEQFF. CDR3 nucleotide sequence: TGTGCCAGCAGTTCCGTCGACAGCGGCCGGCCTAGTGAGCAGTTCTTC.

The chain couples TRBV28 to TRBJ1-2; no definite D call. In germline, CDR1 is MDHEN, CDR2 SYDVKM. CDR3 length: 14 amino acids. Trimming pared 5 bases from V and 4 bases from J, leaving 14 bases between. The CDR3 spells CASSPVGVPYGYTF. CDR3 nucleotide sequence: TGTGCCAGCAGTCCAGTCGGGGTCCCCTATGGCTACACCTTC.

This clone was found a few times. The sample has other DNA sequences that encode this CDR3 too. This chain joins TRBV2 and TRBJ2-5; D gene unclear. Germline values: CDR1 SNHLY, CDR2 FYNNEI. The length of the CDR3 is 10 residues. Trimming left V 5 bases short and J 5 bases short, with 3 bases between. CDR3 DNA sequence: TGTGCCAGCAGTCGTGAGACCCAGTACTTC. Its protein is CASSRETQYF.

The V gene is TRBV11-2, the J gene TRBJ2-7; 14 bases fit TRBD2. The CDR3 loop spans 16 amino acids. J gave up 9 bases and V 2 bases, and 9 bases lay outside the gene matches. Germline CDR1 SGHAT, CDR2 FQNNGV. The CDR3, as DNA: TGTGCCAGCAGCTTAAGGACTAGCGGGAGGAGGTTAGGGCAGTACTTC. It codes for CASSLRTSGRRLGQYF.

The chain carries TRBV9 and TRBJ1-1; D gene ambiguous. V was trimmed by 0 bases and J by 3 bases, leaving 12 bases between them. CDR1 is SGDLS and CDR2 is YYNGEE in the germline V gene. CDR3 size: 15 residues. The CDR3 DNA is TGTGCCAGCAGCGTAGCGGCCGGGAAGTACACTGAAGCTTTCTTT. It is translated as CASSVAAGKYTEAFF.

The V and J genes are TRBV10-3 and TRBJ2-1; the D call may be TRBD1 or TRBD2 (6 bases each). The length of the CDR3 is 15 residues. V lost 10 bases and J lost 0, with 16 bases in between. Germline V gene lookup returns CDR1 ENHRY and CDR2 SYGVKD. This chain's CDR3 is CATTLGGRSYNEQFF. The CDR3 DNA follows: TGTGCCACGACTTTGGGGGGCCGCTCCTACAATGAGCAGTTCTTC.

This chain connects TRBV11-2 to TRBJ2-1; D possibly corresponds to TRBD2 (6 bases). Germline V gene data show CDR1 as SGHAT and CDR2 as FQNNGV. With 6 bases removed from V and 5 bases from J, the gap between germline ends came to 20 bases. The CDR3 extends over 16 amino acids. The CDR3 DNA reads as TGTGCCAGCAGGCCTGTGCGGGGAACGGGACACAATGAGCAGTTCTTC. Protein: CASRPVRGTGHNEQFF.

CDR3 nucleotides: TGTGCCACCAGCGGGAGGACTAGCGGGAGTGATTACAATGAGCAGTTCTTC. Amino acids: CATSGRTSGSDYNEQFF. V gene TRBV15 combines with J gene TRBJ2-1; 13 bases are a match to TRBD2. The CDR3 is 17 residues long. Germline V gene data show CDR1 as LNHNV and CDR2 as YYDKDF (reference sequence). After removal of 5 bases from V and 4 bases from J, the junction contained 8 bases not matched to a gene.

This chain links TRBV18 with TRBJ2-7, with a possible D match to TRBD2 (7 bases). This CDR3 contains 13 residues. The germline V gene encodes CDR1 KGHSH and CDR2 LQKENI. Trimming shortened V by 4 bases and J by 3 bases, and 10 bases separated the two germline ends. The CDR3 protein is CASSRGGGYEQYF. The CDR3 DNA sequence: TGTGCCAGCTCACGAGGGGGGGGCTACGAGCAGTACTTC.

The rearrangement links TRBV6-5 to TRBJ2-6; no definite D call. This CDR3 is built from 14 residues. Germline V gives CDR1 MNHEY, CDR2 SVGAGI. The ends were cut back, 6 bases at V and 4 bases at J, with 10 bases in the middle. The chain's CDR3 is CASSRTMGANVLTF. The CDR3 DNA follows: TGTGCCAGCAGCCGAACAATGGGGGCCAACGTCCTGACTTTC.

The chain uses TRBV5-4 and TRBJ1-2, with D perhaps TRBD1 (6 bases). CDR1 is SGHNT and CDR2 is YYREEE in the germline V gene (reference sequence). Trimming pared 3 bases from V and 2 bases from J, leaving 11 bases between. This CDR3 spans 14 amino acids. The CDR3: CASSSGQQNYGYTF. Written as DNA, the CDR3 is TGTGCCAGCAGCTCAGGACAGCAGAACTATGGCTACACCTTC.

This chain joins TRBV6-1 and TRBJ2-1; 15 nucleotides agree with TRBD2. Germline V CDR1 and CDR2: MNHNS, SASEGT. J was trimmed by 9 bases and V by 8 bases; bases with no gene match: 8. The CDR3 spans 15 residues. The CDR3 coding sequence is TGTGCCAGCGTTTCCGGGACTAGCGGGAGGATTGAGCAGTTCTTC. Translation: CASVSGTSGRIEQFF.

The chain is built from TRBV5-4 and TRBJ2-7; 8 nucleotides agree with TRBD2. The CDR3 is 15 amino acids. With 3 bases clipped from V and 7 bases from J, the junction kept 12 bases outside the gene matches. CDR1 SGHNT and CDR2 YYREEE come from the germline V gene (reference sequence). CDR3 bases: TGTGCCAGCAGCTCCGGGGGGGGTTTTCTCGTAGAGCAGTACTTC. This codes for CASSSGGGFLVEQYF.

The chain has TRBV27 and TRBJ2-7; a weak D match, TRBD1 (8 bases). V lost 5 bases to trimming and J lost 9 bases, with 14 bases between them. Germline lookup yields CDR1 MNHEY and CDR2 SMNVEV (reference sequence). The CDR3 extends over 12 amino acids. CDR3 sequence: CASSLTGGVQYF. CDR3 bases: TGTGCCAGCAGTCTCACAGGGGGGGTGCAGTACTTC.

This chain links TRBV4-1 with TRBJ2-5; D remains unclear. V lost 1 base and J lost 13, with 19 bases in between. CDR3 size: 14 residues. CDR1 and CDR2 from the germline V gene are MGHRA and YSYEKL. The CDR3 region has the DNA TGCGCCAGCAGCCAAGTAATGTCAGCTGATGTGCTGTACTTC. This encodes CASSQVMSADVLYF.

V is TRBV2 and J is TRBJ1-1; the D gene is possibly TRBD1 (6 bases). V gave up 8 bases and J gave up 8 bases, with 18 bases separating them. CDR1 and CDR2 from the germline V gene are SNHLY and FYNNEI. The CDR3 is made up of 13 amino acids. The chain's CDR3 is CASHRDTYEEAFF. DNA of the CDR3: TGTGCCAGCCACCGGGACACTTATGAGGAAGCTTTCTTT.

The chain combines TRBV7-8 with TRBJ2-7, with D unresolved. CDR1 and CDR2 (germline): SGHVS, FQNEAQ. The CDR3 sequence is 12 residues long. Trimming pared 5 bases from V and 7 bases from J, leaving 12 bases between. The CDR3 protein is CASSPRRGEQYF. The DNA of the CDR3 is TGTGCCAGCAGCCCTAGACGTGGGGAGCAGTACTTC.

This clone was seen only a few times. The chain links TRBV27 to TRBJ2-5, with D possibly TRBD2 on 6 matching bases. Trimming pared 2 bases from V and 4 bases from J, leaving 11 bases between. Germline V gene sequence: CDR1 MNHEY, CDR2 SMNVEV (reference sequence). There are 14 residues in the CDR3. The CDR3 sequence is CASSLAGSRETQYF. DNA for the CDR3: TGTGCCAGCAGTTTAGCGGGAAGTCGAGAGACCCAGTACTTC.

V usage is TRBV29-1 and J usage is TRBJ2-5; D unclear. V was clipped by 3 bases and J by 2 bases, with 7 bases between them. The CDR3 covers 12 residues. Germline V gene sequence: CDR1 SQVTM, CDR2 ANQGSEA. CDR3: CSVDSQQETQYF. The CDR3 DNA sequence: TGCAGCGTTGACAGTCAGCAAGAGACCCAGTACTTC.

This rearrangement joins TRBV5-5 to TRBJ2-7; 7 bases line up with TRBD1. Per germline, CDR1 SGHKS and CDR2 YYEKEE (reference sequence). The CDR3 is 14 residues long. The trim removed 4 bases at V and 0 bases at J, leaving 4 bases unmatched. The CDR3: CASSPTGYSYEQYF. CDR3 coding DNA: TGTGCCAGCAGCCCGACAGGGTACTCCTACGAGCAGTACTTC.

The V call is TRBV7-6, the J call TRBJ2-7; possibly TRBD1 or TRBD2 for D (7 bases each). Trimming pared 1 base from V and 2 bases from J, leaving 15 bases between. This CDR3 contains 16 residues. Germline V gene data show CDR1 as SGHVS and CDR2 as FNYEAQ. DNA for the CDR3: TGTGCCAGCAGCTTAGTCGGGGGGACAGTCCCCTACGAGCAGTACTTC. This codes for CASSLVGGTVPYEQYF.

This clone has more than one count but fewer than ten. The rearrangement links TRBV4-2 to TRBJ2-5; the match to TRBD2 covers 16 bases. V lost 0 bases to trimming and J lost 0 bases; unmatched junction nucleotides: 10. The CDR3 loop spans 21 amino acids. Germline-derived CDR1 and CDR2 are LGHNA and YNFKEQ. CDR3 region: CASSQDYSGLAGGANQETQYF. CDR3 DNA sequence: TGTGCCAGCAGCCAAGATTATTCGGGACTAGCGGGAGGGGCTAACCAAGAGACCCAGTACTTC.

The chain couples TRBV10-2 to TRBJ2-1; 8 positions match TRBD1. The J segment lost 9 bases and the V segment lost 4 bases, leaving 5 bases of the junction unmatched. Germline assignment: CDR1 WSHSY and CDR2 SAAADI. This CDR3 is built from 13 residues. The CDR3 bases are TGCGCCAGCAGTGGACAGGGGATCGGTGAGCAGTTCTTC. Residues: CASSGQGIGEQFF.

This chain joins TRBV5-1 and TRBJ2-1; D is uncertain. With 0 bases removed from V and 8 bases from J, the gap between germline ends came to 15 bases. CDR3 length equals 15 residues. Germline V gives CDR1 SGHRS, CDR2 YFSETQ. The CDR3, as DNA: TGCGCCAGCAGCTTGGCCCGGATCGGTCGGGATGAGCAGTTCTTC. It translates to CASSLARIGRDEQFF.

This clone came up a few times. This chain connects TRBV7-2 to TRBJ1-2; tentatively, D is TRBD1 (5 bases). Per germline, CDR1 SGHTA and CDR2 FQGNSA. This CDR3 is built from 15 residues. The V end was cut by 4 bases, the J end by 2 bases, with 14 bases between. CDR3 DNA sequence: TGTGCCAGCAGCTGGGCCGGGGCTTCAAACTATGGCTACACCTTC. Its translation is CASSWAGASNYGYTF.

This clone was detected once. V is TRBV19 and J is TRBJ2-3, with a weak D call TRBD1 (7 bases). This CDR3 region has 17 residues. V lost 5 bases and J lost 3, with 21 bases in between. The V gene's germline CDR1 is LNHDA and CDR2 SQIVND (reference sequence). The DNA of the CDR3 is TGTGCCAGTAGTGGGGGGACAGTTAGGGCCAAGACAGATACGCAGTATTTT. Translated: CASSGGTVRAKTDTQYF.